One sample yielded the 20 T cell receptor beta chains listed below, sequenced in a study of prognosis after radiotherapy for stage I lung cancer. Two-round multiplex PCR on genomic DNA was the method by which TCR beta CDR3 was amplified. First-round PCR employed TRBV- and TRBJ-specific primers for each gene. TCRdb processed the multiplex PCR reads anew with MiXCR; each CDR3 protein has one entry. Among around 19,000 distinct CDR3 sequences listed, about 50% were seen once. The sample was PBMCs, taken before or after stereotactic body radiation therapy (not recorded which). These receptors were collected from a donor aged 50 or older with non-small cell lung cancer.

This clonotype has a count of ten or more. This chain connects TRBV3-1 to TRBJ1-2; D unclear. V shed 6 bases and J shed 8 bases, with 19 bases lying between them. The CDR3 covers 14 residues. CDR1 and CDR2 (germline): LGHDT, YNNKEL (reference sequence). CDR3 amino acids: CASSPQGMPGGYTF. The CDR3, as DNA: TGTGCCAGCAGTCCTCAAGGGATGCCGGGCGGCTACACCTTC. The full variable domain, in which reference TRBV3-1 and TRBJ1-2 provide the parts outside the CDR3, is DTAVSQTPKYLVTQMGNDKSIKCEQNLGHDTMYWYKQDSKKFLKIMFSYNNKELIINETVPNRFSPKSPDKAHLNLHINSLELGDSAVYFCASSPQGMPGGYTFGSGTRLTVV.

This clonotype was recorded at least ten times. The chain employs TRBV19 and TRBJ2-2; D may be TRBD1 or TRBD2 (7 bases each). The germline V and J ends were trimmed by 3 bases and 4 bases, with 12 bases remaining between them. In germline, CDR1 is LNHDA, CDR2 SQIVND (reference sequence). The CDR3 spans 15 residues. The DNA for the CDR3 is TGTGCCAGTAGTATCCGCAGGGGGGGCACCGGGGAGCTGTTTTTT. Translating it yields CASSIRRGGTGELFF. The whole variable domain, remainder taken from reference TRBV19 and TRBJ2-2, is DGGITQSPKYLFRKEGQNVTLSCEQNLNHDAMYWYRQDPGQGLRLIYYSQIVNDFQKGDIAEGYSVSREKKESFPLTVTSAQKNPTAFYLCASSIRRGGTGELFFGEGSRLTVL.

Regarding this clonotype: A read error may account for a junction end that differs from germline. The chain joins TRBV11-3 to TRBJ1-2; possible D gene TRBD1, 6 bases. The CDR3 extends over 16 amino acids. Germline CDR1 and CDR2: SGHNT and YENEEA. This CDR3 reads CDLRGPLPPGIYGHTF. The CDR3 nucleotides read TGTGACCTTCGGGGGCCGCTTCCCCCTGGAATCTATGGCCACACCTTC.

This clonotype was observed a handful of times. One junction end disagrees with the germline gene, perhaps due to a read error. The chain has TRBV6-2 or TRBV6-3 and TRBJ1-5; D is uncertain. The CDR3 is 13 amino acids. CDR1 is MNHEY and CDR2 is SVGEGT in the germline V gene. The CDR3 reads CASSKNSNQPQNF. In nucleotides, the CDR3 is TGTGCCAGCAGCAAAAATAGCAATCAGCCCCAGAATTTT.

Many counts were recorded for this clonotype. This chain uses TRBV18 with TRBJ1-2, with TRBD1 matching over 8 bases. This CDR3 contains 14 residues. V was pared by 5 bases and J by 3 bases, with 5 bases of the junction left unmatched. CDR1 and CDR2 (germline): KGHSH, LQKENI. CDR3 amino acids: CASSRTGSDYGYTF. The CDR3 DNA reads TGTGCCAGCTCAAGGACAGGGAGCGACTATGGCTACACCTTC.

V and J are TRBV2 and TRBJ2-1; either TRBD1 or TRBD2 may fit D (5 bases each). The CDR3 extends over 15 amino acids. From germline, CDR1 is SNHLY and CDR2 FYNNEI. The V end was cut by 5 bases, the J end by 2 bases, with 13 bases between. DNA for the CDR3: TGTGCCAGCAGTTCCGACCGGGGCACCTACAATGAGCAGTTCTTC. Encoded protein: CASSSDRGTYNEQFF.

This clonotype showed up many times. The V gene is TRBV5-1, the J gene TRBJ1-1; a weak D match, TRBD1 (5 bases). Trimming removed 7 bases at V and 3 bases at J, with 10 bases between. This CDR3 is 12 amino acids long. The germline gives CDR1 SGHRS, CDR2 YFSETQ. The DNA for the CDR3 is TGCGCCAGCCGACGGGGGGACACTGAAGCTTTCTTT. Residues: CASRRGDTEAFF.

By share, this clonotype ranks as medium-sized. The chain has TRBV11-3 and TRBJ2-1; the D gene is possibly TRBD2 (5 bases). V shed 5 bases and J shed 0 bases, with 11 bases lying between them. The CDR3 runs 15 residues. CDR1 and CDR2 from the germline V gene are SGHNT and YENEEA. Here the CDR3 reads CASSELAVSYNEQFF. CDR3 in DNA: TGTGCCAGCAGCGAGCTAGCTGTCTCCTACAATGAGCAGTTCTTC.

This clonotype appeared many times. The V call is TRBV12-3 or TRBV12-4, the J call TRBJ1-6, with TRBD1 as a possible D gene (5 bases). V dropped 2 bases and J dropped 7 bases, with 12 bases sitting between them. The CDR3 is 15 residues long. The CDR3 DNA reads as TGTGCCAGCAGTTTATTAAAAGGGGACAATTCACCCCTCCACTTT. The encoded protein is CASSLLKGDNSPLHF.

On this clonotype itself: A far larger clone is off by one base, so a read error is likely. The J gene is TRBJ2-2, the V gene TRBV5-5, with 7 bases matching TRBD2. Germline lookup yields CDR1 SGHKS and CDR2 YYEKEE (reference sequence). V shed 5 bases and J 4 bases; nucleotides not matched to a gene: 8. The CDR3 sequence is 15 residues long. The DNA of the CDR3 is TGTGCCAGCAGACGTAGGACTAGTGTCACCGGGGAGCTGTTTTTT. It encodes CASRRRTSVTGELFF.

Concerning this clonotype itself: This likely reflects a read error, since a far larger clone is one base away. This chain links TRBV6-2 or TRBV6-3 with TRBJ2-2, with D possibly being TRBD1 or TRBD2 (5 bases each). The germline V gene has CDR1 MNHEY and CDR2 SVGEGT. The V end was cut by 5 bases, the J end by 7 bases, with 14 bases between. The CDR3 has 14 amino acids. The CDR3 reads CASSERTLNGELFF. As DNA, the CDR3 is TGTGCCAGCAGTGAGCGGACACTCAACGGGGAGCTGTTTTTT.

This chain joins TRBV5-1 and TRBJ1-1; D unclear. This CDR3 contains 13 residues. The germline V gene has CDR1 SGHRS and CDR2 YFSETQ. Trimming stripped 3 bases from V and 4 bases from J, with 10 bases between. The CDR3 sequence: CASSSTTGTEAFF. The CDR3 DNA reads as TGCGCCAGCAGCTCCACGACGGGCACTGAAGCTTTCTTT.

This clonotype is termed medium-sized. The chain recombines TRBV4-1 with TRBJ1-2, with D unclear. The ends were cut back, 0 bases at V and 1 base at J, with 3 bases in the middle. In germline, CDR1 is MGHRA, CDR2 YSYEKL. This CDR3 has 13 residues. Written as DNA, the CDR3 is TGCGCCAGCAGCCAAGAGATTAACTATGGCTACACCTTC. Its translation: CASSQEINYGYTF.

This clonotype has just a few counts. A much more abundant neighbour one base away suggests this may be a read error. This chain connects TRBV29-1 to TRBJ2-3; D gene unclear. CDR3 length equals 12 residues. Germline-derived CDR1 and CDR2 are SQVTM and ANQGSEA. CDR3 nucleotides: TGCATCGTTCATAAGCTCACAGATACGCAGTATTTT. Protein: CIVHKLTDTQYF.

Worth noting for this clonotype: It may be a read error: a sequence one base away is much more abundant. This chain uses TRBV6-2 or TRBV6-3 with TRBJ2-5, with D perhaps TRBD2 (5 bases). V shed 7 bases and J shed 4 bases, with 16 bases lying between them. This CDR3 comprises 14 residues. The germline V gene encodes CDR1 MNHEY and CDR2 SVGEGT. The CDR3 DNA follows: TGTGCCAGCACCCAAGAGGGAGTGGGAGAGACCCAGTACTTC. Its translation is CASTQEGVGETQYF.

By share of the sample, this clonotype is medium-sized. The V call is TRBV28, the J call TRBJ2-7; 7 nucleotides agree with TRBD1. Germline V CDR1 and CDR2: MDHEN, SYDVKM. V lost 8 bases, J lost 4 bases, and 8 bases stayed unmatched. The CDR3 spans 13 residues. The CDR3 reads CASERGQNYEQYF. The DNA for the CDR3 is TGTGCCAGCGAACGGGGACAGAATTACGAGCAGTACTTC.

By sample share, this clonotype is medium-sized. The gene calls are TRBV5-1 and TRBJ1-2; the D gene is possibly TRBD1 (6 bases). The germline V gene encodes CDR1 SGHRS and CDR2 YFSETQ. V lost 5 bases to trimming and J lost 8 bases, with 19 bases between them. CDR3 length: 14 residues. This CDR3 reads CASSPSQGGEGYTF. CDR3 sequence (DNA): TGCGCCAGCAGTCCTTCACAGGGAGGAGAGGGCTACACCTTC.

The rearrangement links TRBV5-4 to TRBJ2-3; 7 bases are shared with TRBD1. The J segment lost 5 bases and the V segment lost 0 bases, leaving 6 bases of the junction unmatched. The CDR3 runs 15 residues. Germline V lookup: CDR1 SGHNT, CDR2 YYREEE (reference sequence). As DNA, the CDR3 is TGTGCCAGCAGCTTGGTGATGAGGGGGCAAGATACGCAGTATTTT. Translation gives CASSLVMRGQDTQYF.

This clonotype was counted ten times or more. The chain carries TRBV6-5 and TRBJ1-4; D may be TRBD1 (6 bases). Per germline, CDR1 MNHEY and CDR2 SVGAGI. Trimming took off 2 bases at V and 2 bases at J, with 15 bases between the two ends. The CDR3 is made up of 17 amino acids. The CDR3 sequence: CASSYPGAGDTNEKLFF. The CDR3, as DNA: TGTGCCAGCAGTTACCCCGGGGCAGGGGATACTAATGAAAAACTGTTTTTT.

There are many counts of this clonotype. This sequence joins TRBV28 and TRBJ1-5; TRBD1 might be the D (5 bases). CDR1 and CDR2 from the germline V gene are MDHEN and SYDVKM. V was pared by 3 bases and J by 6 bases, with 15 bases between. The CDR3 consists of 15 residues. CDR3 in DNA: TGTGCCAGCAGTTTCATGGGGGTTTTCGGTCAGCCCCAGCATTTT. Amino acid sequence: CASSFMGVFGQPQHF.